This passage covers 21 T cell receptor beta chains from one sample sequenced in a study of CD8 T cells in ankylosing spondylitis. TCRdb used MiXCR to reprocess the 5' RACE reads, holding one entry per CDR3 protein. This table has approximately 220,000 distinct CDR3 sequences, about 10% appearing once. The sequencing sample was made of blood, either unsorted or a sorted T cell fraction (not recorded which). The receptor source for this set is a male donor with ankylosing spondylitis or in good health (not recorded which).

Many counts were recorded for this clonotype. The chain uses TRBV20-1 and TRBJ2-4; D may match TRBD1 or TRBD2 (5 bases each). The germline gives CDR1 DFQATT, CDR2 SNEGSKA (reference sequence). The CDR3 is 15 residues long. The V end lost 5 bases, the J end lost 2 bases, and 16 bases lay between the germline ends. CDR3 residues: CSAPEQGRPKNIQYF. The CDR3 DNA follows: TGCAGTGCTCCGGAGCAGGGACGACCCAAAAACATTCAGTACTTC.

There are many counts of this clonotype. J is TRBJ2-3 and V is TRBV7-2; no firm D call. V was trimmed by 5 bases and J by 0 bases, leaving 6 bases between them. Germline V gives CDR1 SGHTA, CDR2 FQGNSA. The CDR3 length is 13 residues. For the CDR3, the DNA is TGTGCCAGCAGCCTGATTAGCACAGATACGCAGTATTTT. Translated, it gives CASSLISTDTQYF.

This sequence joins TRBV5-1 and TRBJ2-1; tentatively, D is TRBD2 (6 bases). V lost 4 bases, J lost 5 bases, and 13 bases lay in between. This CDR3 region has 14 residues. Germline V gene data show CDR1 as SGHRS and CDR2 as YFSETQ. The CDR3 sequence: CASSVEGLNNEQFF. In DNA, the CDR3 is TGCGCCAGCAGCGTGGAGGGATTAAACAATGAGCAGTTCTTC.

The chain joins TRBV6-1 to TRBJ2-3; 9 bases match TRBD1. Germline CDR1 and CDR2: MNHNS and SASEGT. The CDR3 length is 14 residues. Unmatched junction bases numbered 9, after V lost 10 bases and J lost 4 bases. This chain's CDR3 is CATNRDREADTQYF. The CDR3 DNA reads TGTGCCACCAACCGGGACAGGGAGGCAGATACGCAGTATTTT.

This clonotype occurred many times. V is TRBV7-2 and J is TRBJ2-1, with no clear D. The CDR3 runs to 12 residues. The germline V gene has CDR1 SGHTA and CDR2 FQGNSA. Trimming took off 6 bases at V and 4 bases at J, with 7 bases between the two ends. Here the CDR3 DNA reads TGTGCCAGCAGGTTGATTTACAATGAGCAGTTCTTC. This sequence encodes CASRLIYNEQFF.

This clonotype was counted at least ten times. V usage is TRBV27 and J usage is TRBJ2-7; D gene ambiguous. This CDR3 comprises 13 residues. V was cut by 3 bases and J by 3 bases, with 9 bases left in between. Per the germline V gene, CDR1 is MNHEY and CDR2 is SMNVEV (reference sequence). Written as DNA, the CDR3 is TGTGCCAGCAGTTTCGCAGGAGACTACGAGCAGTACTTC. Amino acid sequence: CASSFAGDYEQYF.

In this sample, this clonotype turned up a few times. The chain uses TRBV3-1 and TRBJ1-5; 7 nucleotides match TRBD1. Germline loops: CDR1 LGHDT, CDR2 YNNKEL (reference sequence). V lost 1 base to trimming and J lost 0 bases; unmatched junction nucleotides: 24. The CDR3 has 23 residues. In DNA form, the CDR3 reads TGTGCCAGCAGCCAAGCGGGAGATTTTAGGGGGCAAGTGTGGTCTTTTAGCAATCAGCCCCAGCATTTT. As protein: CASSQAGDFRGQVWSFSNQPQHF.

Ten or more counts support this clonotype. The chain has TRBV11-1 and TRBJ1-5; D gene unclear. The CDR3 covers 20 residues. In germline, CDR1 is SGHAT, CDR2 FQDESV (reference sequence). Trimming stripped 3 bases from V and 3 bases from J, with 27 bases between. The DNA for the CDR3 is TGTGCCAGCAGCTTTGCGGACGGGGAGGGCGATGGGGTTCCCAATCAGCCCCAGCATTTT. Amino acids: CASSFADGEGDGVPNQPQHF. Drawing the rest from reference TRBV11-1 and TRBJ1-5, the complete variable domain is EAEVAQSPRYKITEKSQAVAFWCDPISGHATLYWYRQILGQGPELLVQFQDESVVDDSQLPKDRFSAERLKGVDSTLKIQPAELGDSAMYLCASSFADGEGDGVPNQPQHFGDGTRLSIL.

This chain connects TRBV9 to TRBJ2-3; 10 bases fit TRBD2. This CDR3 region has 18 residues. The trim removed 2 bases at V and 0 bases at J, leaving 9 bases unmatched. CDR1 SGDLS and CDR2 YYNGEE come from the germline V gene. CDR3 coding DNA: TGTGCCAGCAGCGTCAGGTCTAGCGGGGGTTCTAGCACAGATACGCAGTATTTT. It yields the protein CASSVRSSGGSSTDTQYF. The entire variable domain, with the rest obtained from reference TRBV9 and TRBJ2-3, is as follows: DSGVTQTPKHLITATGQRVTLRCSPRSGDLSVYWYQQSLDQGLQFLIQYYNGEERAKGNILERFSAQQFPDLHSELNLSSLELGDSALYFCASSVRSSGGSSTDTQYFGPGTRLTVL.

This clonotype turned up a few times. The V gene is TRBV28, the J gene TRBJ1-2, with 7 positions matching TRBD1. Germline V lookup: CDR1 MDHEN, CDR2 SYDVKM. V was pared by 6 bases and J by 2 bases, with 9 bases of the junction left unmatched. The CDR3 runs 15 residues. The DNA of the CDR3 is TGTGCCAGCAGGCCCCCTTCGACAGGGAACTATGGCTACACCTTC. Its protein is CASRPPSTGNYGYTF.

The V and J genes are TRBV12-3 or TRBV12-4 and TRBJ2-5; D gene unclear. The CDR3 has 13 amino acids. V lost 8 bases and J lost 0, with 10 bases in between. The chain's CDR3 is CASGPLDQETQYF. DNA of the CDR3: TGTGCCAGCGGCCCACTTGACCAAGAGACCCAGTACTTC.

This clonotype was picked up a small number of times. In DNA form, the CDR3 reads TGTGCCAGCAGCTTCGGGGGACCCAACTACGAGCAGTACTTC. As protein: CASSFGGPNYEQYF. The rearrangement joins TRBV11-2 to TRBJ2-7; D possibly corresponds to TRBD2 (6 bases). The CDR3 is made up of 14 amino acids. Trimming took off 3 bases at V and 3 bases at J, with 12 bases between the two ends. Germline V CDR1 and CDR2: SGHAT, FQNNGV.

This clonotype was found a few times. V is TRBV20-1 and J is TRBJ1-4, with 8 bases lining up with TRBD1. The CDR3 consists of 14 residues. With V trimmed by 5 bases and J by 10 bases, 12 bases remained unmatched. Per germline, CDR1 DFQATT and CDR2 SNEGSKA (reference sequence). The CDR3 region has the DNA TGCAGTGCTGGCAGACAGGGGCTAAACGGAAAACTGTTTTTT. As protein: CSAGRQGLNGKLFF.

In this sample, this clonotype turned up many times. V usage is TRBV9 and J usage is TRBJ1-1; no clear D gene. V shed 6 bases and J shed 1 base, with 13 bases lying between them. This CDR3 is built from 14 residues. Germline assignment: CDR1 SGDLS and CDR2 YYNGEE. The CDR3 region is CASTLQAENTEAFF. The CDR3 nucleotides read TGTGCCAGCACCCTCCAAGCGGAGAACACTGAAGCTTTCTTT. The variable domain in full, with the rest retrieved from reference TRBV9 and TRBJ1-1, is DSGVTQTPKHLITATGQRVTLRCSPRSGDLSVYWYQQSLDQGLQFLIQYYNGEERAKGNILERFSAQQFPDLHSELNLSSLELGDSALYFCASTLQAENTEAFFGQGTRLTVV.

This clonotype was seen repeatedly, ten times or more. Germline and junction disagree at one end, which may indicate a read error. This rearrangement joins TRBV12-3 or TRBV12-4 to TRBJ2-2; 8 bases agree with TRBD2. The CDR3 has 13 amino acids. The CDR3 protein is CASRLAGTGELFF. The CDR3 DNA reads TGTGCCAGCAGGTTAGCGGGAACCGGGGAGCTGTTTTTT.

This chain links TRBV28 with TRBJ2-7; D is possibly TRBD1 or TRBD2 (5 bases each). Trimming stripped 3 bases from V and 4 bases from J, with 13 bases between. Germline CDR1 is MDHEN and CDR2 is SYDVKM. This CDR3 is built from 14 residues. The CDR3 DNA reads TGTGCCAGCAGTTTGGACTGGGGGAGATACGAGCAGTACTTC. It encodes CASSLDWGRYEQYF.

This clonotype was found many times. The DNA for the CDR3 is TGTGCCACCAGTGATGGTTCGCGGCCGGATACGCAGTATTTT. It is translated as CATSDGSRPDTQYF. The chain combines TRBV24-1 with TRBJ2-3, with D unclear. The V end lost 3 bases, the J end lost 6 bases, and 12 bases lay between the germline ends. The CDR3 consists of 14 residues. Per germline, CDR1 KGHDR and CDR2 SFDVKD.

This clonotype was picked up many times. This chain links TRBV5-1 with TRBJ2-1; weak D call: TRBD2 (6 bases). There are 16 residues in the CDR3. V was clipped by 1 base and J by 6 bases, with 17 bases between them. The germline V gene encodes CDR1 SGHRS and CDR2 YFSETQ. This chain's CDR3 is CASSLSMAGQTNEQFF. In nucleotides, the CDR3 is TGCGCCAGCAGCTTGAGTATGGCGGGGCAGACCAATGAGCAGTTCTTC. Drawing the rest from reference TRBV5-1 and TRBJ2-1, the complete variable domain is KAGVTQTPRYLIKTRGQQVTLSCSPISGHRSVSWYQQTPGQGLQFLFEYFSETQRNKGNFPGRFSGRQFSNSRSEMNVSTLELGDSALYLCASSLSMAGQTNEQFFGPGTRLTVL.

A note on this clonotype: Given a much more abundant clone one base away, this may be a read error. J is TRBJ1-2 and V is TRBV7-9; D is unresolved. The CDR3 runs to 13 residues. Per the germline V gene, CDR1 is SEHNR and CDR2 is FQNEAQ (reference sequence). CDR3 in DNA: TGTGCCAGCAGCTTAGTAGGGCGGGATGGCGACACCTTC. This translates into CASSLVGRDGDTF.

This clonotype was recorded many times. The CDR3 protein is CSAFGHPSGELFF. The CDR3 bases are TGCAGTGCTTTCGGACACCCAAGCGGGGAGCTGTTTTTT. The V gene is TRBV20-1, the J gene TRBJ2-2; D is possibly TRBD1 (5 bases). CDR3 length: 13 residues. The V gene's germline CDR1 is DFQATT and CDR2 SNEGSKA (reference sequence). Trimming took off 5 bases at V and 7 bases at J, with 14 bases between the two ends.

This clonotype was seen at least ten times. The CDR3 DNA reads as TGTGCCAGCAGCTCTAGCGGGGCCTTGGCCACAGATACGCAGTATTTT. Translated, it gives CASSSSGALATDTQYF. The chain links TRBV5-6 to TRBJ2-3, with 9 bases aligning to TRBD2. Trimming took 3 bases from V and 2 from J; bases not matched to a gene: 7. This CDR3 has 16 amino acids. Germline V lookup: CDR1 SGHDT, CDR2 YYEEEE.